The TCR beta chain described here comes from a study of shared clonotypes between healthy human individuals (dated by TCRdb to 2018 to 2020). About the investigation overall: The cohort comprised two women and a few men aged 18 to 49 years. Per donor, three plates each were used for CD4 naive and CD4 memory, two for CD8 naive, and one for CD8 memory. Blood TCR repertoires of roughly five healthy adults were deeply sequenced to estimate repertoire size and the extent of clonotype sharing between individuals. Different laboratories and diverse techniques were used to prepare libraries and sequence TCR repertoires, to increase sequencing depth and limit assay-specific biases. Leukapheresis yielded between about 0.9 and 9.5 billion PBMCs per donor.

Using the deep immunoSEQ assay, TCR CDR3 regions were amplified from genomic DNA by multiplex PCR. Extracted genomic DNA from each cell subset was spread evenly across all wells of several immunoSEQ 96-well plates, with each plate serving as a replicate. For sorted subsets, each replicate PCR was loaded with 150 to 250 ng genomic DNA, equivalent to 30,000 or so T cell genomes. Purified libraries were measured with a Qubit 3.0 fluorometer, size-checked on a Bioanalyzer 2100, and measured again with the KAPA Library Quantification kit. A separate single-read 150-cycle Illumina NextSeq 550 flow cell was used to sequence each immunoSEQ 96-well plate. From the authors' description of their analysis: The immunoSEQ output contained only junctional sequences without quality scores, so filtering could not match that applied to full-length reads. To assign V/J genes and CDR3, sequences were annotated against IMGT germline references using PyIR, a Python wrapper for IgBLAST v1.9. Reads were removed for weak V/J assignments (E-value above 1e-6), missing CDR3, stop codons, out-of-frame junctions, or ambiguous translated residues. V3J clonotypes were defined as sequences sharing the same inferred V gene, J gene, and CDR3 amino acid sequence. Percentage overlap between repertoires was computed as shared unique clonotypes divided by the size of the smaller repertoire. RTK rarefaction, the Chao1 estimator, and Recon v2.1 estimates of unobserved clonotypes were used to assess repertoire richness. Generation probabilities were computed with OLGA for all TCRbeta clonotypes obtained by the gDNA method from several donors. In TCRdb, the immuneACCESS table is reduced to in-frame sequences with V and J assigned. These tables do not hold every clone; where another copy was compared, an unresolved V gene accounts for under half, and the others remain unexplained. The V and J calls and clone size come from that table; D and trimming were worked out from the DNA. A total of a few million clones appear in this sample, around 94% of them only once. The biggest ten clones account for roughly 0.14% of the sample.

The V end gives up 6 bases and the J end 0 bases, leaving 5 bases in the junction not matched to a gene. Reading from cysteine to phenylalanine, the CDR3 counts 15 amino acids. Left in the record is the CDR3 DNA by itself, 45 bases read in frame from the first base. Sequences MNHEY (CDR1) and SVGAGI (CDR2) are obtained from the germline V gene. Here is what the overall study found, with its caveats: Naive subsets generally had larger estimated clonotype richness than memory subsets did. Compared with non-shared clonotypes, the clonotypes found in all four sorted-subset donors had higher generation probabilities. Only blood was sampled, and tissue TCR repertoires likely differ from those in blood. Across a handful of donors, roughly 5.1% of naive CD4, roughly 3.5% of naive CD8, under 2.5% of memory CD4, and 0.3% to 0.45% of memory CD8 clonotypes were shared. Based on pairwise subsampling, the degree of clonotype sharing among donors was expected to be affected by sequencing depth. Because the study included a small number of donors, the genetic and exposure-history diversity represented was limited. Even with the large sequencing depth, rarefaction of the sorted-subset datasets indicated that sequencing was incomplete.

For this clone: No cognate antigen has been identified for it. Base qualities are not at hand, and no much larger clone is one base apart.

The donors were healthy, HIV-negative adults who had no recently reported acute infections or vaccinations. Every donor was a Caucasian adult residing in Nashville, Tennessee, USA. Magnetic negative selection was used to enrich CD4+ T cells, after which naive cells were positively selected on CD45RA and the negative fraction became the memory subset. Blood was obtained by leukapheresis, after which PBMCs were separated by Ficoll-Histopaque density gradient centrifugation and cryopreserved in liquid nitrogen vapor phase. Purity and quantity of every magnetically sorted T cell population were checked by analytical flow cytometry. From each sorted fraction, genomic DNA was isolated and quantified by UV absorbance on a Nanodrop 2000c.

The V gene is TRBV6-5 and the J gene is TRBJ1-1; TRBD1 matches 9 bases in the middle. Sequencing input: naive CD4+ T cells sorted from blood. Read against the paper, the sample's cell subset or site label means: CD45RA+ positively selected. The TCR was taken from a man between 18 and 29 years old in good health. The sequence in DNA is TGTGCCAGCAGGAGGACAGGGGCTATGAACACTGAAGCTTTCTTT. This gives the protein CASRRTGAMNTEAFF.